Described below is a single T cell receptor (beta chain) sequence and its context. In the study's own analysis: For nucleated cells, counts were estimated from reference gene primer amplification. Libraries were prepared by immunoSEQ multiplex PCR; TCRdb keeps only in-frame clonotypes and omits some of them. That table gives V, J and clone size, and the DNA gave D and trimming. Of some 350,000 clones listed, around 92% were seen once; the top ten hold approximately 3%. The CDR3 runs 14 residues. Germline CDR1 SEHNR, CDR2 FQNEAQ (reference sequence). The V gene end was trimmed by 5 bases and the J gene end by 9 bases; junction bases not matched to a gene: 3. This sample stems from a study of blood T cell repertoires in COVID-19. Study details: T cells, B-cell-depleted T cells, or PBMCs supplied cDNA or gDNA.

The chain joins TRBV7-9 to TRBJ2-1; 14 nucleotides line up with TRBD2. The sequenced material came from peripheral blood. This TCR was recovered from a woman aged 25-40 years with COVID-19, enrolled during active disease. The CDR3 DNA sequence: TGTGCCAGCAGCCGCGGACTAGCGGGAGGTGAGCAGTTCTTC. Translating it yields CASSRGLAGGEQFF.